A single sample gave rise to the 28 T cell receptor beta chains below, sequenced in a study of PD-1 blockade in classical Hodgkin lymphoma. Generated by immunoSEQ multiplex PCR, the TCRdb table keeps only in-frame clones and is missing some. Of 31,000 or so clones listed, over 75% are singletons. Time point defined: cycle 4 day 1 (C4D1), after five to seven weeks of nivolumab. Patients all relapsed after autologous stem cell transplantation, and there was variation in brentuximab vedotin exposure. The sequencing used peripheral blood mononuclear cells (PBMCs), collected before the fourth cycle of nivolumab. These receptors were collected from a human donor with classical Hodgkin lymphoma.

The chain couples TRBV4-1 to TRBJ1-1, with D tentatively TRBD1 (6 bases). The CDR3 runs 16 residues. Germline CDR1 and CDR2: MGHRA and YSYEKL. Trimming left V 0 bases short and J 5 bases short, with 16 bases between. This chain's CDR3 is CASSQDMATGGTEAFF. CDR3 nucleotides: TGCGCCAGCAGCCAAGATATGGCGACAGGAGGGACTGAAGCTTTCTTT.

The rearrangement joins TRBV7-2 to TRBJ2-3; D is ambiguous. V was cut by 1 base and J by 4 bases, with 15 bases left in between. The CDR3 contains 16 residues. Germline values: CDR1 SGHTA, CDR2 FQGNSA. The CDR3 here is CASSLVRTVVPDTQYF. CDR3 sequence (DNA): TGTGCCAGCAGCTTAGTAAGAACGGTCGTCCCAGATACGCAGTATTTT.

In DNA form, the CDR3 reads TGCAGCGTGAGAGGACAGGAGGAAGGCTATGGCTACACCTTC. Protein product: CSVRGQEEGYGYTF. The chain links TRBV29-1 to TRBJ1-2; 7 bases fit TRBD1. V dropped 6 bases and J dropped 4; count of bases not matched to a gene: 11. The CDR3 has 14 amino acids. Germline V gene data show CDR1 as SQVTM and CDR2 as ANQGSEA.

The rearrangement joins TRBV28 to TRBJ2-3; D not resolved. Germline-derived CDR1 and CDR2 are MDHEN and SYDVKM. There are 11 residues in the CDR3. Trimming removed 8 bases from V and 3 bases from J, with 6 bases in between. The CDR3 spells CASGKTDTQYF. The CDR3 DNA reads TGTGCCAGCGGTAAGACAGATACGCAGTATTTT.

The chain is built from TRBV18 and TRBJ2-3, with D possibly matching TRBD2 (5 bases). The germline gives CDR1 KGHSH, CDR2 LQKENI. The CDR3 has 14 amino acids. V was cut by 3 bases and J by 1 base, with 8 bases left in between. Written as DNA, the CDR3 is TGTGCCAGCTCACCCGGACTTGGCACAGATACGCAGTATTTT. Translated: CASSPGLGTDTQYF.

The rearrangement uses TRBV28 and TRBJ2-1; the D is unclear. V was pared by 2 bases and J by 7 bases, with 6 bases between. Germline V lookup: CDR1 MDHEN, CDR2 SYDVKM. The CDR3 is 12 amino acids. The CDR3 spells CASSLLPNEQFF. CDR3 nucleotides: TGTGCCAGCAGTTTACTACCGAATGAGCAGTTCTTC. Variable domain in full (rest from reference TRBV28 and TRBJ2-1): DVKVTQSSRYLVKRTGEKVFLECVQDMDHENMFWYRQDPGLGLRLIYFSYDVKMKEKGDIPEGYSVSREKKERFSLILESASTNQTSMYLCASSLLPNEQFFGPGTRLTVL.

The rearrangement links TRBV11-3 to TRBJ2-7; 8 bases fit TRBD1. There are 14 residues in the CDR3. V was pared by 1 base and J by 3 bases, with 2 bases of the junction left unmatched. CDR1 and CDR2 from the germline V gene are SGHNT and YENEEA. For the CDR3, the DNA is TGTGCCAGCAGCTTAGGCGGGACAGGCTACGAGCAGTACTTC. Encoded protein: CASSLGGTGYEQYF.

The chain uses TRBV2 and TRBJ2-2; 7 nucleotides align to TRBD1. J gave up 3 bases and V 7 bases, and 5 bases lay outside the gene matches. This CDR3 comprises 14 residues. Germline V gene data show CDR1 as SNHLY and CDR2 as FYNNEI. DNA for the CDR3: TGTGCCAGCACGGCAGGGGGATACACCGGGGAGCTGTTTTTT. Translating it yields CASTAGGYTGELFF.

V usage is TRBV9 and J usage is TRBJ2-6; D remains unclear. The CDR3 is 15 residues long. Germline CDR1 reads SGDLS; CDR2 reads YYNGEE. V lost 7 bases and J lost 0, with 11 bases in between. The CDR3 is CASGQIGSGANVLTF. DNA for the CDR3: TGTGCCAGCGGCCAGATCGGCTCTGGGGCCAACGTCCTGACTTTC. Supplemented by reference TRBV9 and TRBJ2-6, the full variable domain reads DSGVTQTPKHLITATGQRVTLRCSPRSGDLSVYWYQQSLDQGLQFLIQYYNGEERAKGNILERFSAQQFPDLHSELNLSSLELGDSALYFCASGQIGSGANVLTFGAGSRLTVL.

The chain carries TRBV7-3 and TRBJ2-2; TRBD2 agrees at 15 bases. Looked up from germline, CDR1 is SGHTA and CDR2 is FQGTGA. With 5 bases clipped from V and 6 bases from J, the junction kept 4 bases outside the gene matches. The CDR3 loop spans 16 amino acids. The CDR3 protein is CASSRTSGRASGELFF. DNA of the CDR3: TGTGCCAGCAGCCGGACTAGCGGGAGGGCCTCCGGGGAGCTGTTTTTT.

This clone came up a few times. The CDR3 DNA sequence: TGTGCCAGCAGTCGACAGGGGACCTATGGCTACACCTTC. Translated, it gives CASSRQGTYGYTF. The chain joins TRBV6-5 to TRBJ1-2; TRBD1 matches 8 bases. V was clipped by 5 bases and J by 4 bases; unmatched bases: 3. The CDR3 is 13 residues long. Looked up from germline, CDR1 is MNHEY and CDR2 is SVGAGI.

Remarks on this clone: At one end, the junction sequence differs from germline, possibly due to a read error. The chain employs TRBV28 and TRBJ1-5; TRBD1 matches 8 bases. Germline V gives CDR1 MDHEN, CDR2 SYDVKM. The CDR3 spans 15 residues. DNA of the CDR3: TGTGCCACCAGTGGTGAGAAACAGGGGGATCAGCCCCAGCATTTT. Its protein is CATSGEKQGDQPQHF.

The chain joins TRBV11-2 to TRBJ1-1; perhaps TRBD1 as D (5 bases). Per germline, CDR1 SGHAT and CDR2 FQNNGV. V was cut by 3 bases and J by 3 bases, with 8 bases left in between. CDR3 length: 13 amino acids. The chain's CDR3 is CASSFSRDTEAFF. DNA of the CDR3: TGTGCCAGCAGCTTTTCCAGGGACACTGAAGCTTTCTTT. The full variable domain, in which reference TRBV11-2 and TRBJ1-1 provide the parts outside the CDR3, is EAGVAQSPRYKIIEKRQSVAFWCNPISGHATLYWYQQILGQGPKLLIQFQNNGVVDDSQLPKDRFSAERLKGVDSTLKIQPAKLEDSAVYLCASSFSRDTEAFFGQGTRLTVV.

This clone was detected only once. V is TRBV6-4 and J is TRBJ2-1; TRBD2 aligns across 11 bases. This CDR3 region has 13 residues. The germline CDR1 and CDR2 sequences are MRHNA and SNTAGT. J gave up 9 bases and V 6 bases, and 4 bases lay outside the gene matches. CDR3 sequence: CASSSLAGGEQFF. CDR3 nucleotide sequence: TGTGCCAGCAGCAGTCTAGCGGGAGGTGAGCAGTTCTTC.

The chain employs TRBV7-9 and TRBJ2-3, with D uncertain. The CDR3 spans 14 residues. CDR1 SEHNR and CDR2 FQNEAQ come from the germline V gene (reference sequence). The V and J ends lost 1 base and 6 bases respectively, with 11 bases between them. The CDR3: CASSLVWSKDTQYF. CDR3 nucleotide sequence: TGTGCCAGCAGCTTAGTGTGGTCGAAGGATACGCAGTATTTT.

The chain combines TRBV6-5 with TRBJ2-1; TRBD1 aligns across 9 bases. The ends lost 0 bases at V and 5 bases at J; junction bases unmatched: 2. CDR3 length equals 15 residues. Germline CDR1 reads MNHEY; CDR2 reads SVGAGI. The DNA of the CDR3 is TGTGCCAGCAGTTACTCCGGGACAGGGAACAATGAGCAGTTCTTC. Translating gives CASSYSGTGNNEQFF.

The J gene is TRBJ2-5, the V gene TRBV7-2; D may be TRBD1 (5 bases). The V gene lost 3 bases and the J gene lost 2 bases, with 13 bases spanning the gap. The length of the CDR3 is 15 residues. Germline V gene lookup returns CDR1 SGHTA and CDR2 FQGNSA. The CDR3 loop reads CASSLGRRIQETQYF. The CDR3 nucleotides are TGTGCCAGCAGCTTGGGGCGGAGAATACAAGAGACCCAGTACTTC.

The chain employs TRBV7-8 and TRBJ1-3; possibly TRBD1 for D (6 bases). V lost 6 bases and J lost 2, with 11 bases in between. Per germline, CDR1 SGHVS and CDR2 FQNEAQ. This CDR3 spans 14 amino acids. The DNA of the CDR3 is TGTGCCAGCAGTCAGGGGTCAGCTGGAAACACCATATATTTT. Translation: CASSQGSAGNTIYF.

The V and J genes are TRBV14 and TRBJ1-3; D might be TRBD1 (5 bases). The CDR3 covers 16 residues. The germline gives CDR1 SGHDN, CDR2 FVKESK. Trimming took 7 bases from V and 0 from J, leaving 16 bases between them. The CDR3 sequence is CASKPQGRFSGNTIYF. CDR3 DNA sequence: TGTGCCAGCAAACCTCAGGGCCGATTCTCTGGAAACACCATATATTTT.

The sample holds a few counts of this clone. This chain uses TRBV18 with TRBJ2-1; 10 bases agree with TRBD2. Unmatched junction bases numbered 11, after V lost 0 bases and J lost 9 bases. The CDR3 has 17 residues. Per the germline V gene, CDR1 is KGHSH and CDR2 is LQKENI. CDR3 protein: CASSPPAGASGSAEQFF. The CDR3 bases are TGTGCCAGCTCACCACCGGCTGGGGCTAGCGGGAGTGCTGAGCAGTTCTTC.

The chain combines TRBV5-6 with TRBJ2-7; D is tentatively TRBD1 or TRBD2 (5 bases each). CDR1 and CDR2 from the germline V gene are SGHDT and YYEEEE. This CDR3 is built from 13 residues. The V and J ends lost 0 bases and 5 bases respectively, with 9 bases between them. This chain's CDR3 is CASSLVWGHEQYV. CDR3 bases: TGTGCCAGCAGCTTGGTGTGGGGACACGAGCAGTACGTC.

The rearrangement joins TRBV29-1 to TRBJ2-3, with 7 bases that match TRBD1. Trimming cost V 7 bases and J 0 bases; bases outside gene matches: 4. This CDR3 is 13 amino acids long. Germline lookup yields CDR1 SQVTM and CDR2 ANQGSEA. The CDR3 is CSAGQVSTDTQYF. The DNA of the CDR3 is TGCAGCGCAGGACAGGTTAGCACAGATACGCAGTATTTT.

The rearrangement uses TRBV12-5 and TRBJ2-1, with D maybe TRBD2 (5 bases). Germline values: CDR1 LGHNT, CDR2 FRNRAP. The CDR3 is 13 amino acids. V was cut by 0 bases and J by 9 bases, with 9 bases left in between. CDR3 in DNA: TGTGCTAGTGGTTTGGTCGGGGTTCGTGAGCAGTTCTTC. This gives the protein CASGLVGVREQFF.

The chain links TRBV19 to TRBJ2-5, with D uncertain. The V and J ends lost 3 bases and 4 bases respectively, with 12 bases between them. Germline CDR1 reads LNHDA; CDR2 reads SQIVND (reference sequence). This CDR3 is 14 amino acids long. As DNA, the CDR3 is TGTGCCAGTAGTATTTTAGGTCTAGGAGAGACCCAGTACTTC. Amino acid sequence: CASSILGLGETQYF. Using reference TRBV19 and TRBJ2-5 for the parts outside the CDR3, the full variable domain is DGGITQSPKYLFRKEGQNVTLSCEQNLNHDAMYWYRQDPGQGLRLIYYSQIVNDFQKGDIAEGYSVSREKKESFPLTVTSAQKNPTAFYLCASSILGLGETQYFGPGTRLLVL.

V gene TRBV4-2 combines with J gene TRBJ2-3; the D gene is possibly TRBD2 (6 bases). Trimming shortened V by 3 bases and J by 4 bases, and 8 bases separated the two germline ends. The CDR3 runs to 13 residues. Germline loops: CDR1 LGHNA, CDR2 YNFKEQ. For the CDR3, the DNA is TGTGCCAGCAGCCAGGGGACTTCAGATACGCAGTATTTT. Residues: CASSQGTSDTQYF.

This chain joins TRBV6-5 and TRBJ2-5, with D unclear. Trimming removed 2 bases at V and 5 bases at J, with 9 bases between. Germline V lookup: CDR1 MNHEY, CDR2 SVGAGI. The CDR3 spans 13 residues. The CDR3, as DNA: TGTGCCAGCAGTTACAGGGTGAGGGAGACCCAGTACTTC. This codes for CASSYRVRETQYF.

This chain links TRBV25-1 with TRBJ2-1; D is unresolved. V lost 11 bases to trimming and J lost 0 bases, with 20 bases between them. The CDR3 length is 16 residues. CDR1 and CDR2 (germline): MGHDK, SYGVNS. In DNA form, the CDR3 reads TGTGCCCCCACGTGGGGTCGCGCCACCTCCTACAATGAGCAGTTCTTC. Translating it yields CAPTWGRATSYNEQFF.

This clone came up a few times. V and J are TRBV5-6 and TRBJ1-6; weak D call: TRBD1 (6 bases). This CDR3 is built from 15 residues. Germline values: CDR1 SGHDT, CDR2 YYEEEE. V was trimmed by 5 bases and J by 7 bases, leaving 16 bases between them. CDR3: CASRTADRRNSPLHF. DNA of the CDR3: TGTGCCAGCAGAACCGCGGACAGAAGGAATTCACCCCTCCACTTT.